The 9 T cell receptor beta chains below all came from one sample that was sequenced in a study of T cells after yellow fever vaccination. MiXCR, run by TCRdb on the 5' RACE reads, gives a single entry per CDR3 protein. The sample comprises under 40,000 distinct CDR3 sequences, about 6.6% of which are singletons, and under 25% rests with the top ten. Material: PBMCs, either bulk or a sorted T-cell subset (CD4+, CD8+, memory, or dextramer-sorted; not recorded which), obtained on the day of the first yellow fever vaccination. The receptor source for this set is a man in his late teens or twenties who received the YFV17D yellow fever vaccine.

The DNA of the CDR3 is TGTGCCAGTAACCATATAGGGGACAGGAGAAACACTGAAGCTTTCTTT. This sequence encodes CASNHIGDRRNTEAFF. The rearrangement links TRBV19 to TRBJ1-1; 8 bases align to TRBD1. CDR3 length: 16 amino acids. V gave up 7 bases and J gave up 2 bases; unmatched junction bases: 12. Germline values: CDR1 LNHDA, CDR2 SQIVND (reference sequence).

In its sample, this clonotype was seen many times. The rearrangement uses TRBV7-2 and TRBJ2-5; D call uncertain. The germline gives CDR1 SGHTA, CDR2 FQGNSA. The CDR3 consists of 17 residues. V lost 1 base, J lost 4 bases, and 19 bases lay in between. This CDR3 is CASSLGVQEWVGETQYF. The CDR3 DNA follows: TGTGCCAGCAGCTTAGGGGTCCAGGAATGGGTCGGAGAGACCCAGTACTTC. Full variable domain (remainder filled in from reference TRBV7-2 and TRBJ2-5): GAGVSQSPSNKVTEKGKDVELRCDPISGHTALYWYRQSLGQGLEFLIYFQGNSAPDKSGLPSDRFSAERTGGSVSTLTIQRTQQEDSAVYLCASSLGVQEWVGETQYFGPGTRLLVL.

The chain uses TRBV29-1 and TRBJ2-1; 11 bases are shared with TRBD2. V shed 4 bases and J 9 bases; nucleotides not matched to a gene: 11. The CDR3 has 15 amino acids. Germline CDR1 is SQVTM and CDR2 is ANQGSEA. CDR3 sequence (DNA): TGCAGCGTTGGTCCACTCAGGCTAGCGGGGGGTGAGCAGTTCTTC. Amino acids: CSVGPLRLAGGEQFF.

Many counts were recorded for this clonotype. The V gene is TRBV7-9, the J gene TRBJ2-5; 7 bases line up with TRBD2. CDR3 length equals 15 residues. Germline V gene data show CDR1 as SEHNR and CDR2 as FQNEAQ (reference sequence). The V segment lost 5 bases and the J segment 4 bases; nucleotides outside the gene matches: 10. The CDR3, as DNA: TGTGCCAGCAGCCAAGGGAGGGGCGGGGGAGAGACCCAGTACTTC. It encodes CASSQGRGGGETQYF.

The sample holds many counts of this clonotype. The rearrangement uses TRBV6-1 and TRBJ1-5; possible D gene TRBD1, 6 bases. The CDR3 is made up of 13 amino acids. Germline V gives CDR1 MNHNS, CDR2 SASEGT. Trimming took off 6 bases at V and 6 bases at J, with 12 bases between the two ends. The chain's CDR3 is CASSNRAGQPQHF. CDR3 bases: TGTGCCAGCAGCAACAGGGCGGGTCAGCCCCAGCATTTT.

Ten or more counts support this clonotype. The chain couples TRBV3-1 to TRBJ1-3; D may be TRBD1 (5 bases). Per the germline V gene, CDR1 is LGHDT and CDR2 is YNNKEL (reference sequence). V lost 1 base and J 0 bases, leaving 10 bases between the germline ends. The CDR3 totals 16 residues. CDR3 DNA: TGTGCCAGCAGCCAAGTCGGGGCAAGCTCTGGAAACACCATATATTTT. The encoded protein is CASSQVGASSGNTIYF.

This clonotype was found many times. The J gene is TRBJ1-3, the V gene TRBV4-1; no firm D call. The germline V gene encodes CDR1 MGHRA and CDR2 YSYEKL. Trimming removed 1 base at V and 0 bases at J, with 7 bases between. This CDR3 contains 15 residues. CDR3 loop: CASSQVRSSGNTIYF. The CDR3 region has the DNA TGCGCCAGCAGCCAAGTCCGGTCCTCTGGAAACACCATATATTTT.

In this sample, this clonotype turned up many times. The gene calls are TRBV7-2 and TRBJ1-2; TRBD1 might be the D (5 bases). Germline loops: CDR1 SGHTA, CDR2 FQGNSA. This CDR3 comprises 14 residues. Trimming cost V 5 bases and J 8 bases, with 18 bases left between them. CDR3 sequence: CASSPRQPTSGYTF. The CDR3 DNA follows: TGTGCCAGCAGCCCCAGACAGCCTACTTCCGGCTACACCTTC.

This clonotype was detected many times. The J gene is TRBJ2-4, the V gene TRBV7-2, with 10 bases identical to TRBD1. The CDR3 runs 14 residues. V lost 5 bases, J lost 8 bases, and 6 bases stayed unmatched. Germline V gives CDR1 SGHTA, CDR2 FQGNSA. CDR3 sequence: CASSVSGQGDIQYF. The DNA of the CDR3 is TGTGCCAGCAGCGTCTCAGGACAGGGGGACATTCAGTACTTC.